These T cell receptor beta chains were read from a single sample in a study of beta chain features in type 1 diabetes. TCRdb's table, derived via immunoSEQ multiplex PCR, lists solely in-frame clones and lacks some. This sample yields 250,000 to 350,000 clones, of which roughly 15% are seen a single time; more than 6.5% belongs to the top ten. The sequenced sample was central memory CD4+ T cells from blood. The receptors derive from a man aged 25 to 40 in good health. The CDR3 runs from the conserved cysteine through the conserved F or W. Each record gives: clone size, J gene, V gene, D gene, CDR3 protein, CDR3 DNA. D genes are given only for firm matches. Rows give clone size only sometimes, using once, few, many, or a class for an expanded clone.

>NA|TRBJ1-1|TRBV5-4|NA
CATNGQKGMNTEAFF
TGTGCCACCAATGGGCAGAAGGGAATGAACACTGAAGCTTTCTTT
>NA|TRBJ1-1|TRBV9|TRBD1
CASSQIPTGDGEAFF
TGTGCCAGCAGCCAAATACCGACAGGGGACGGTGAAGCTTTCTTT
>few|TRBJ2-4|TRBV7-8|NA
CASSLGAENIQYF
TGTGCCAGCAGCTTAGGGGCAGAAAACATTCAGTACTTC
>NA|TRBJ1-1|TRBV28|NA
CASSSNPGSSYTEAFF
TGTGCCAGCAGTTCGAATCCCGGTTCATCTTACACTGAAGCTTTCTTT
>few|TRBJ2-1|TRBV9|NA
CASSAPTGDEQFF
TGTGCCAGCAGCGCACCTACCGGGGATGAGCAGTTCTTC
>NA|TRBJ1-4|TRBV14|NA
CASSRGNEKLFF
TGTGCCAGCAGTCGGGGAAATGAAAAACTGTTTTTT
>NA|TRBJ1-2|TRBV11-3|NA
CASSSPGLANYGYTF
TGTGCCAGCAGCTCACCGGGACTAGCAAACTATGGCTACACCTTC
>few|TRBJ1-5|TRBV5-6|TRBD1
CASSRWTGDRGQPQHF
TGTGCCAGCAGCCGATGGACAGGGGATCGAGGTCAGCCCCAGCATTTT
>NA|TRBJ1-2|TRBV5-4|TRBD1
CASSFSQGAQGYGYTF
TGTGCCAGCAGCTTTAGTCAGGGGGCGCAAGGCTATGGCTACACCTTC
>few|TRBJ2-5|TRBV6-5|NA
CASSYSTAQETQYF
TGTGCCAGCAGTTACTCGACAGCCCAAGAGACCCAGTACTTC
>NA|TRBJ2-2|TRBV11-3|TRBD1
CASSPQMGQVAGELFF
TGTGCCAGCAGCCCGCAGATGGGACAGGTAGCCGGGGAGCTGTTTTTT
>few|TRBJ1-2|TRBV7-2|NA
CASSAKTDGYTF
TGTGCCAGCAGCGCCAAGACAGACGGCTACACCTTC
>few|TRBJ1-2|TRBV4-3|NA
CASSQGRTSDNYGYTF
TGCGCCAGCAGCCAAGGCCGGACTTCCGATAACTATGGCTACACCTTC
>few|TRBJ2-1|TRBV4-1|NA
CASSQPLRRSGHNEQFF
TGCGCCAGCAGCCAACCTCTCCGGCGGTCAGGTCACAATGAGCAGTTCTTC
>few|TRBJ1-2|TRBV30|NA
CAWIFTGNYGYTF
TGTGCCTGGATATTCACCGGTAACTATGGCTACACCTTC
>NA|TRBJ1-2|TRBV6-5|TRBD1
CASSLTGGYGYTF
TGTGCCAGCAGTTTGACAGGGGGCTATGGCTACACCTTC
>few|TRBJ2-5|TRBV9|NA
CASSADVRGQETQYF
TGTGCCAGCAGCGCCGATGTCCGGGGCCAAGAGACCCAGTACTTC
>NA|TRBJ2-1|TRBV9|TRBD2
CASSASSGFYNEQFF
TGTGCCAGCAGCGCATCTAGCGGGTTTTACAATGAGCAGTTCTTC
>NA|TRBJ1-3|TRBV25-1|NA
CASSEFGAINTIYF
TGTGCCAGCAGTGAATTTGGGGCGATAAACACCATATATTTT
>few|TRBJ1-1|TRBV11-3|TRBD1
CASSPYFRDSKAFF
TGTGCCAGCAGCCCATATTTCCGGGACAGTAAAGCTTTCTTT
>NA|TRBJ1-2|TRBV19|NA
CASSRDLGGYTF
TGTGCCAGTAGTAGAGACCTGGGTGGCTACACCTTC
>many|TRBJ1-3|TRBV5-1|NA
CASSFDPTAFSGNTIYF
TGCGCCAGCAGCTTTGACCCAACTGCGTTCTCTGGAAACACCATATATTTT
>few|TRBJ2-1|TRBV7-9|NA
CASNAGGADNEQFF
TGTGCCAGCAACGCTGGGGGGGCCGACAATGAGCAGTTCTTC
>few|TRBJ2-3|TRBV7-9|NA
CASSSGGGRLPTHTQYF
TGTGCCAGCAGCTCTGGGGGGGGCAGGTTACCCACCCATACGCAGTATTTT
>few|TRBJ1-6|TRBV6-6|TRBD1
CASSKTGGDRVSPLHF
TGTGCCAGCAGCAAAACCGGGGGAGACAGGGTCTCACCCCTCCACTTT
>NA|TRBJ2-3|TRBV27|NA
CASSFLSSTDTQYF
TGTGCCAGCAGTTTCCTCTCTAGCACAGATACGCAGTATTTT
>NA|TRBJ1-1|TRBV30|NA
CAFGRANTEAFF
TGTGCCTTCGGCAGGGCGAACACTGAAGCTTTCTTT
>many|TRBJ1-3|TRBV9|NA
CASSAVDGNTIYF
TGTGCCAGCAGCGCCGTAGATGGAAACACCATATATTTT
>few|TRBJ1-3|TRBV29-1|TRBD1
CSVASRDRHSGNTIYF
TGCAGCGTCGCCTCCCGGGACAGGCACTCTGGAAACACCATATATTTT
>few|TRBJ1-5|TRBV6-1|NA
CASSNREGNQPQHF
TGTGCCAGCAGCAACAGGGAGGGGAATCAGCCCCAGCATTTT
>NA|TRBJ1-4|TRBV6-5|TRBD1
CASRTGSEKLFF
TGTGCCAGCAGGACAGGGAGTGAAAAACTGTTTTTT
>few|TRBJ2-2|TRBV5-1|NA
CASMLGTNTGELFF
TGCGCCAGCATGCTGGGGACGAACACCGGGGAGCTGTTTTTT
>NA|TRBJ1-1|TRBV6-6|NA
CASGLGMNTEAFF
TGTGCCAGCGGCCTGGGGATGAACACTGAAGCTTTCTTT
>few|TRBJ2-7|TRBV7-9|TRBD1
CASSFVGQGSYEQYF
TGTGCCAGCAGCTTTGTGGGACAGGGTTCATACGAGCAGTACTTC
>few|TRBJ1-1|TRBV27|NA
CASNAIGRTEAFF
TGTGCCAGCAACGCCATAGGGAGAACTGAAGCTTTCTTT
>NA|TRBJ2-1|TRBV20-1|NA
CSARDNEQFF
TGCAGTGCTAGAGACAATGAGCAGTTCTTC
>NA|TRBJ2-5|TRBV9|NA
CASSVAMGETQYF
TGTGCCAGCAGCGTAGCTATGGGAGAGACCCAGTACTTC
>few|TRBJ1-1|TRBV2|TRBD1
CASSAGQGARSPFTAFF
TGTGCCAGCAGCGCCGGACAGGGGGCGAGGTCCCCGTTCACAGCTTTCTTT
>few|TRBJ1-5|TRBV7-2|NA
CASSLVPHSNQPQHF
TGTGCCAGCAGCTTAGTTCCTCATAGCAATCAGCCCCAGCATTTT
>NA|TRBJ2-5|TRBV6-5|TRBD2
CASRWRERETQYF
TGTGCCAGCCGTTGGCGGGAGCGGGAGACCCAGTACTTC
>NA|TRBJ2-5|TRBV7-2|NA
CASRTSGRGKTQYF
TGTGCCAGCAGAACTTCCGGGAGAGGGAAGACCCAGTACTTC
>NA|TRBJ2-5|TRBV5-1|TRBD2
CASSLSLAGGPQETQYF
TGCGCCAGCAGCTTGAGTCTAGCGGGGGGTCCCCAAGAGACCCAGTACTTC
>NA|TRBJ2-4|TRBV6-1|NA
CASSFGLANIQYF
TGTGCCAGCAGTTTTGGCCTAGCTAACATTCAGTACTTC
>NA|TRBJ1-1|TRBV2|TRBD1
CASTQGEGTEAFF
TGTGCCAGCACGCAGGGGGAGGGCACTGAAGCTTTCTTT
>NA|TRBJ1-1|TRBV6-1|NA
CASIQGLQAFF
TGTGCCAGCATTCAGGGACTCCAAGCTTTCTTT
>NA|TRBJ2-7|TRBV11-2|NA
CVSSLTRGRVINEQYF
TGTGTCAGCAGCTTGACTCGGGGCAGGGTGATTAACGAGCAGTACTTC
>few|TRBJ2-3|TRBV5-6|TRBD2
CASSLEVGGAGDTQYF
TGTGCCAGCAGCTTGGAGGTCGGGGGGGCTGGAGATACGCAGTATTTT
>many|TRBJ1-2|TRBV30|NA
CAWTKRVADGYTF
TGTGCCTGGACCAAACGGGTCGCTGATGGCTACACCTTC
>many|TRBJ2-3|TRBV7-2|NA
CASSLQPRTDTQYF
TGTGCCAGCAGCTTACAGCCCCGCACAGATACGCAGTATTTT
>NA|TRBJ2-3|TRBV6-5|TRBD1
CASRDRGRDTQYF
TGTGCCAGCAGGGACAGGGGAAGAGATACGCAGTATTTT
>NA|TRBJ1-1|TRBV9|NA
CASSAGPPGRGNTEAFF
TGTGCCAGCAGCGCAGGGCCCCCCGGCCGGGGGAACACTGAAGCTTTCTTT
>NA|TRBJ1-1|TRBV11-2|NA
CASSLRDKNTEAFF
TGTGCCAGCAGCTTAAGAGATAAGAACACTGAAGCTTTCTTT
>many|TRBJ2-3|TRBV5-5|TRBD1
CASRETGWGDTQYF
TGTGCCAGCAGAGAGACAGGGTGGGGAGATACGCAGTATTTT
>many|TRBJ1-1|TRBV2|NA
CASSSDPRNTEAFF
TGTGCCAGCAGTTCCGATCCTCGGAACACTGAAGCTTTCTTT
>NA|TRBJ1-2|TRBV5-4|TRBD1
CASSLTGGYTF
TGTGCCAGCAGCCTGACAGGGGGCTACACCTTC
>many|TRBJ1-2|TRBV27|NA
CASSLALGRYGYTF
TGTGCCAGCAGTTTAGCCCTCGGACGCTATGGCTACACCTTC
>few|TRBJ2-3|TRBV2|TRBD1
CASSERQGGFTDTQYF
TGTGCCAGCAGTGAACGACAGGGTGGATTCACAGATACGCAGTATTTT